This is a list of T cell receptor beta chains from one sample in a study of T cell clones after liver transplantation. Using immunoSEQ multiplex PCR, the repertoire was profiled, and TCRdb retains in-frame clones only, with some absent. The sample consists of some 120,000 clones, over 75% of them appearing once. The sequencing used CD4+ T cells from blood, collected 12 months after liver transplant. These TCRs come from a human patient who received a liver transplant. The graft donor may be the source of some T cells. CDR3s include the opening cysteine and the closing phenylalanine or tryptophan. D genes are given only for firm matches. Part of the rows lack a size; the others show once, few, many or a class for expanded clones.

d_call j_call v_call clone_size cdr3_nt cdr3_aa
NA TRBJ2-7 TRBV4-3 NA TGCGCCAGCAGCCTAAGCGCGTTTTCCTACGAGCAGTACTTC CASSLSAFSYEQYF
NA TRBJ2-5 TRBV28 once TGTGCCAGCACTAGAACGGGACAAGAGACCCAGTACTTC CASTRTGQETQYF
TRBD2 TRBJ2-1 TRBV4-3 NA TGCGCCAGCAGCCAAGGACTAGCGGGAGCTCGTGAGCAGTTCTTC CASSQGLAGAREQFF
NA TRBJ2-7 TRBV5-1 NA TGCGCCAGCAGCTCCTTCGACATTTCCTACGAGCAGTACTTC CASSSFDISYEQYF
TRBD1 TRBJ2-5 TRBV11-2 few TGTGCCGGATCACAGGGGAGCCAAGAGACCCAGTACTTC CAGSQGSQETQYF
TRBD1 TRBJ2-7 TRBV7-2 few TGTGCCAGCAGCCCCCTCTGGACAGGGGACGAGCAGTACTTC CASSPLWTGDEQYF
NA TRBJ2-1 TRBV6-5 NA TGTGCCAGCAGTTACGTCGCCGGGAGATTGGACAATGAGCAGTTCTTC CASSYVAGRLDNEQFF
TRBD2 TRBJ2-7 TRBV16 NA TGTGCCAGCAGCCAATTGGCGGGAGCCTCGGACGAGCAGTACTTC CASSQLAGASDEQYF
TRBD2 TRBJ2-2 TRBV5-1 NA TGCGCCAGCAGCTTGGGACTAGCGGGAGGCACCGGGGAGCTGTTTTTT CASSLGLAGGTGELFF
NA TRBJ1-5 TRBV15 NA TGTGCCACCAGCAGAGCTAACCCGAATCAGCCCCAGCATTTT CATSRANPNQPQHF
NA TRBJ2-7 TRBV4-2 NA TGTGCCAGCAGCCAAGCTACGGGTGAGCAGTACTTC CASSQATGEQYF
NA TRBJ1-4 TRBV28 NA TGTGCCAGCAGTGCGTGGAGTGACTCTGAAAAACTGTTTTTT CASSAWSDSEKLFF
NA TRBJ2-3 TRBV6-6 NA TGTGCCAGCAGAGGCGCGGCCGGCACAGATACGCAGTATTTT CASRGAAGTDTQYF
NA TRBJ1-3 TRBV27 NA TGTGCCAGCAGTTTTGGAGGAGATGGAAACACCATATATTTT CASSFGGDGNTIYF
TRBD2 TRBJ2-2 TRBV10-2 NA TGCGCCAGCAAGGTAGCGGGGAGCACCGGGGAGCTGTTTTTT CASKVAGSTGELFF
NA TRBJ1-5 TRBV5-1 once TGCGCCAGCAGCTTGGACGGTAATCAGCCCCAGCATTTT CASSLDGNQPQHF
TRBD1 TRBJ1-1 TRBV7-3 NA TGTGCCAGCAGCACGACAGGGATGGACACTGAAGCTTTCTTT CASSTTGMDTEAFF
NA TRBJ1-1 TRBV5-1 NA TGCGCCAGCAGCTGGGACGGAGGGAACACTGAAGCTTTCTTT CASSWDGGNTEAFF
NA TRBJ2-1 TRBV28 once TGTGCCAGCAGCGGGTCTGAGCAGTTCTTC CASSGSEQFF
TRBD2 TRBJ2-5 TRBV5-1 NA TGCGCCAGCAGCCTATCCGGGACTAGGCCAGAGACCCAGTACTTC CASSLSGTRPETQYF
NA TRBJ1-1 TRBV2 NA TGTGCCAGCCTTCGCCCCCCCGGAGGGGAAGCTTTCTTT CASLRPPGGEAFF
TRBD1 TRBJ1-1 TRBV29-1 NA TGCAGCGTTGAGACAGGGGGCGCGAACACTGAAGCTTTCTTT CSVETGGANTEAFF
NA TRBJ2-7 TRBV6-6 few TGTGCCAGCAGTTACTCCCGGGGTTCCTCCTACGAGCAGTACTTC CASSYSRGSSYEQYF
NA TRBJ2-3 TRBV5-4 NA TGTGCCAGCAGCTTCGGGACCGCAGCAGATACGCAGTATTTT CASSFGTAADTQYF
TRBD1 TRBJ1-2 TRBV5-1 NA TGCGCCAGCAGCTTGGGACAGGGGGCTCGTGGCTACACCTTC CASSLGQGARGYTF
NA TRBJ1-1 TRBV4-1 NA TGCGCCAGCAGCCAAGATCGCCAGGGTCCGTTTACGGCTTTCTTT CASSQDRQGPFTAFF